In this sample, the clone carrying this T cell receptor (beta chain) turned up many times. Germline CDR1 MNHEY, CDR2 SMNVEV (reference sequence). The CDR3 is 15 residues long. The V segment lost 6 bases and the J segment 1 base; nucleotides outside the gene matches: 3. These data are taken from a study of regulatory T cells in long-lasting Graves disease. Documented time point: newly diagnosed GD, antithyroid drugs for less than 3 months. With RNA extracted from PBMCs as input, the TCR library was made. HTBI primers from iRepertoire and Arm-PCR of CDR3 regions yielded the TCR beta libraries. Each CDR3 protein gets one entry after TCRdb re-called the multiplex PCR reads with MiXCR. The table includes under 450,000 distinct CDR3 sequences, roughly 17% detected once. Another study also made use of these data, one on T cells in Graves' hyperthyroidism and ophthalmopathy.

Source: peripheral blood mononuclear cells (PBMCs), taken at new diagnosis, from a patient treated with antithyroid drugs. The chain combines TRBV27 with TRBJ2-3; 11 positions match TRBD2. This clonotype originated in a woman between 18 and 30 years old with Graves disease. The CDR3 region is CASRQLAGGTDTQYF. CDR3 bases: TGTGCCAGCAGACAACTAGCGGGGGGCACAGATACGCAGTATTTT.